A single sample gave rise to the 9 T cell receptor beta chains below, sequenced in a study of Graves' ophthalmopathy and Graves' hyperthyroidism. Amplifying from RNA transcripts, the study obtained TCR beta CDR3 regions. HTBI primers served in a first-round RT-PCR, which a second-round multiplex PCR followed. One entry per CDR3 protein results from TCRdb running MiXCR on the multiplex PCR reads. There are fewer than 650,000 distinct CDR3 sequences in the sample; about 20% occur only once, and more than 5.5% lies in the top ten. Source material: peripheral blood. The receptor source for this set is a woman under 30 with stable Graves' hyperthyroidism. Some clones in this sample may be carry-over from other donors' samples.

At least ten counts were recorded for this clonotype. This chain uses TRBV10-2 with TRBJ2-5, with D possibly matching TRBD2 (6 bases). This CDR3 comprises 13 residues. With 6 bases removed from V and 0 bases from J, the gap between germline ends came to 8 bases. Germline CDR1 and CDR2: WSHSY and SAAADI. The CDR3 bases are TGCGCCAGCAGGGGACTCGACCAAGAGACCCAGTACTTC. Translating gives CASRGLDQETQYF.

This clonotype was seen ten or more times. The rearrangement uses TRBV29-1 and TRBJ1-1; 8 bases line up with TRBD1. This CDR3 contains 13 residues. Germline V gives CDR1 SQVTM, CDR2 ANQGSEA. V was pared by 6 bases and J by 2 bases, with 5 bases of the junction left unmatched. Written as DNA, the CDR3 is TGCAGCGTCACAGGGGGGGAAAACACTGAAGCTTTCTTT. Its protein product is CSVTGGENTEAFF.

A single count supports this clonotype. The chain has TRBV20-1 and TRBJ1-5; D remains ambiguous. The CDR3 contains 14 residues. Germline-derived CDR1 and CDR2 are DFQATT and SNEGSKA (reference sequence). V lost 3 bases, J lost 0 bases, and 9 bases lay in between. The CDR3 here is CSARGRFSNQPQHF. CDR3 nucleotides: TGCAGTGCTAGGGGCAGGTTTAGCAATCAGCCCCAGCATTTT.

This clonotype was counted many times. V gene TRBV20-1 combines with J gene TRBJ2-7; D uncertain. Germline loops: CDR1 DFQATT, CDR2 SNEGSKA (reference sequence). The V end was cut by 3 bases, the J end by 3 bases, with 18 bases between. The CDR3 covers 15 residues. In DNA, the CDR3 is TGCAGTGCTAGTGATCCCGCACCTGGGCGCTACGAGCAGTACTTC. This gives the protein CSASDPAPGRYEQYF.

V gene TRBV4-1 combines with J gene TRBJ1-2; tentatively, D is TRBD1 (6 bases). Trimming cost V 2 bases and J 8 bases, with 15 bases left between them. The CDR3 is 14 amino acids. Germline V lookup: CDR1 MGHRA, CDR2 YSYEKL. Here the CDR3 DNA reads TGCGCCAGCAGCCAACCTGGACAGTTGGGAGGCTACACCTTC. Translation gives CASSQPGQLGGYTF.

This sequence joins TRBV6-5 and TRBJ2-7; 12 nucleotides align to TRBD2. Germline loops: CDR1 MNHEY, CDR2 SVGAGI. V gave up 4 bases and J gave up 3 bases; unmatched junction bases: 1. The CDR3 extends over 14 amino acids. CDR3 DNA: TGTGCCAGCAGTTGGACTAGCGGGGTCTACGAGCAGTACTTC. This sequence encodes CASSWTSGVYEQYF.

Ten or more counts support this clonotype. This chain connects TRBV6-1 to TRBJ1-1; 12 positions agree with TRBD1. CDR1 is MNHNS and CDR2 is SASEGT in the germline V gene. The CDR3 has 16 residues. After removal of 6 bases from V and 5 bases from J, the junction contained 10 bases not matched to a gene. CDR3 residues: CASRDAGTGGETEAFF. CDR3 coding DNA: TGTGCCAGCAGAGACGCCGGGACAGGGGGCGAGACTGAAGCTTTCTTT.

The gene calls are TRBV28 and TRBJ1-1; D ambiguous. Per germline, CDR1 MDHEN and CDR2 SYDVKM. Trimming took 6 bases from V and 7 from J, leaving 27 bases between them. The CDR3 sequence is 17 residues long. The CDR3 sequence: CASSRVAGRKVQVEAFF. As DNA, the CDR3 is TGTGCCAGCAGCCGCGTCGCTGGCCGTAAAGTGCAGGTTGAAGCTTTCTTT.

With regard to this clonotype: A much larger clone sits a single nucleotide away, making a read error possible. The V gene is TRBV19, the J gene TRBJ2-5, with 7 positions matching TRBD2. Germline V gene lookup returns CDR1 LNHDA and CDR2 SQIVND (reference sequence). The CDR3 has 15 residues. With V trimmed by 5 bases and J by 5 bases, 11 bases remained unmatched. CDR3 loop: CASSHRGVDTETQYF. Here the CDR3 DNA reads TGTGCCAGTAGTCATCGGGGGGTGGACACGGAGACCCAGTACTTC.